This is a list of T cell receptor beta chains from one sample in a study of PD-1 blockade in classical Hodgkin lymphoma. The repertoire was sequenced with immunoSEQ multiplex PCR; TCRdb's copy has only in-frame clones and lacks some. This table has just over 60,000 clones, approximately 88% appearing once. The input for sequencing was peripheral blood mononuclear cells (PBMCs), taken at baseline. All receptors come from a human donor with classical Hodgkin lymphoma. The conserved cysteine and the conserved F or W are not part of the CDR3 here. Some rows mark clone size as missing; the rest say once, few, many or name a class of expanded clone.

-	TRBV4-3	ASSQGTSSYEQY
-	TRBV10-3	AISAGDGGYNEQF
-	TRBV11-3	ASSLWDSEAF
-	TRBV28	ASRYSGTKNTEAF
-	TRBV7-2	ASSLVPGTAYEQY
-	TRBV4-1	ASSQGQQETGGYT
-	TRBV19	ASSTGGAGTEAF
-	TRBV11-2	ASSARQGAHYEQY
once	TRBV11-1	ASSLPGGHGYT
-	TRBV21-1	ASSKYRGSWNTGELF